Below, one T cell receptor beta chain is given with its context. This sample was taken from a study of blood T cell repertoires in COVID-19. Across the whole study: From the United States, Italy and Spain came samples of acute and convalescent COVID-19.

CDR3 length: 16 amino acids. Between the trimmed V and J ends, which lost 3 bases and 3 bases, there was a span of 17 bases. CDR1 and CDR2 from the germline V gene are ENHRY and SYGVKD. How the authors handled the data: Nucleated cell counts were estimated from reference gene primer amplification. Method: immunoSEQ multiplex PCR; TCRdb's copy keeps in-frame clones and lacks some. That table supplies the V and J calls and clone size; D and trimming were determined from the DNA. Of 300,000 to 400,000 clones listed, 88% are singletons. The sequenced sample was PBMCs or T cells enriched from blood (not recorded which). The sequence was collected from a woman younger than 30 who had recovered from COVID-19. J is TRBJ1-1 and V is TRBV10-3, with D perhaps TRBD1 (6 bases). The DNA of the CDR3 is TGTGCCATCAGTGAACGGGACACAAGTTTGTACACTGAAGCTTTCTTT. As protein: CAISERDTSLYTEAFF.